Each of the 16 T cell receptor beta chains below was sequenced from the same sample in a study of cytomegalovirus exposure and HLA in healthy donors. The PCR had 60 Vbeta and 13 Jbeta primers. Here immunoSEQ multiplex PCR was the method, and the copy in TCRdb shows in-frame clones only, minus some. The sample lists some 170,000 clones, roughly four fifths occurring once. Material: PBMCs. Receptors originate from a woman in her forties or fifties in good health and CMV-seropositive.

The rearrangement links TRBV5-5 to TRBJ1-6; 7 bases match TRBD1. Germline V CDR1 and CDR2: SGHKS, YYEKEE (reference sequence). With 3 bases clipped from V and 4 bases from J, the junction kept 13 bases outside the gene matches. The CDR3 is 18 amino acids. CDR3 DNA: TGTGCCAGCAGCTCCAACGTACCGGGACAGAGTTATAATTCACCCCTCCACTTT. Encoded protein: CASSSNVPGQSYNSPLHF.

V is TRBV9 and J is TRBJ2-5, with D possibly being TRBD2 (6 bases). Between the trimmed V and J ends, which lost 0 bases and 5 bases, there was a span of 11 bases. CDR1 and CDR2 from the germline V gene are SGDLS and YYNGEE. This CDR3 has 14 residues. The CDR3 nucleotides read TGTGCCAGCAGCGTAGAGGTGGCGGGGGAGACCCAGTACTTC. Its protein is CASSVEVAGETQYF.

This clone was picked up a small number of times. The chain uses TRBV5-6 and TRBJ1-4; 7 bases line up with TRBD1. The germline V gene encodes CDR1 SGHDT and CDR2 YYEEEE. This CDR3 spans 14 amino acids. With V trimmed by 3 bases and J by 8 bases, 7 bases remained unmatched. CDR3 residues: CASSSGTVGEKLFF. In nucleotides, the CDR3 is TGTGCCAGCAGCTCCGGGACAGTTGGGGAAAAACTGTTTTTT.

The chain links TRBV9 to TRBJ1-2; D unresolved. Trimming cost V 0 bases and J 7 bases, with 13 bases left between them. CDR1 and CDR2 from the germline V gene are SGDLS and YYNGEE. The CDR3 runs to 14 residues. CDR3 in amino acids: CASSVEREGGGYTF. Here the CDR3 DNA reads TGTGCCAGCAGCGTAGAACGGGAAGGTGGTGGCTACACCTTC. The whole variable domain, remainder taken from reference TRBV9 and TRBJ1-2, is DSGVTQTPKHLITATGQRVTLRCSPRSGDLSVYWYQQSLDQGLQFLIQYYNGEERAKGNILERFSAQQFPDLHSELNLSSLELGDSALYFCASSVEREGGGYTFGSGTRLTVV.

This clone has more than one count but fewer than ten. This chain connects TRBV5-1 to TRBJ1-4; D is unclear. Between the trimmed V and J ends, which lost 4 bases and 0 bases, there was a span of 10 bases. The CDR3 covers 15 residues. Germline values: CDR1 SGHRS, CDR2 YFSETQ. CDR3 in DNA: TGCGCCAGCAGCGCGTCGGGTGCAACTAATGAAAAACTGTTTTTT. Its protein is CASSASGATNEKLFF.

The CDR3 DNA follows: TGTGCCAGCAGCCCTGACACCAACCTAAACTCCTATAATTCACCCCTCCACTTT. This translates into CASSPDTNLNSYNSPLHF. The V gene is TRBV7-8, the J gene TRBJ1-6, with D unresolved. The V end was cut by 5 bases, the J end by 0 bases, with 17 bases between. The CDR3 consists of 18 residues. CDR1 SGHVS and CDR2 FQNEAQ come from the germline V gene.

The chain has TRBV5-4 and TRBJ1-2; 7 bases line up with TRBD1. The CDR3 consists of 13 residues. The J segment lost 8 bases and the V segment lost 4 bases, leaving 8 bases of the junction unmatched. Per the germline V gene, CDR1 is SGHNT and CDR2 is YYREEE (reference sequence). In DNA form, the CDR3 reads TGTGCCAGCAGCACGGGACAGTTCCCAGGCTACACCTTC. Translating gives CASSTGQFPGYTF. Full variable domain (missing parts from reference TRBV5-4 and TRBJ1-2): ETGVTQSPTHLIKTRGQQVTLRCSSQSGHNTVSWYQQALGQGPQFIFQYYREEENGRGNFPPRFSGLQFPNYSSELNVNALELDDSALYLCASSTGQFPGYTFGSGTRLTVV.

This clone was observed a handful of times. This chain connects TRBV6-1 to TRBJ1-5, with D tentatively TRBD1 (5 bases). Germline V gene sequence: CDR1 MNHNS, CDR2 SASEGT. The CDR3 covers 15 residues. V dropped 7 bases and J dropped 0 bases, with 13 bases sitting between them. The CDR3, as DNA: TGTGCCAGCATCATACGGGGGGATAGCAATCAGCCCCAGCATTTT. Amino acid sequence: CASIIRGDSNQPQHF.

The genes are TRBV6-5 and TRBJ1-2; tentatively, D is TRBD1 (5 bases). This CDR3 spans 13 amino acids. Germline CDR1 MNHEY, CDR2 SVGAGI. Trimming took off 6 bases at V and 3 bases at J, with 11 bases between the two ends. The CDR3 region has the DNA TGTGCCAGCAGCCCCAGGGAGGACTATGGCTACACCTTC. It specifies CASSPREDYGYTF.

The rearrangement joins TRBV2 to TRBJ1-2; D is uncertain. This CDR3 has 11 residues. Trimming took 7 bases from V and 8 from J, leaving 11 bases between them. Germline-derived CDR1 and CDR2 are SNHLY and FYNNEI. The CDR3 DNA is TGTGCCAGCAATGGCAGAGCGGGCTACACCTTC. It yields the protein CASNGRAGYTF. The entire variable domain, with the rest obtained from reference TRBV2 and TRBJ1-2, is as follows: EPEVTQTPSHQVTQMGQEVILRCVPISNHLYFYWYRQILGQKVEFLVSFYNNEISEKSEIFDDQFSVERPDGSNFTLKIRSTKLEDSAMYFCASNGRAGYTFGSGTRLTVV.

The chain links TRBV19 to TRBJ1-1, with D perhaps TRBD1 (6 bases). Germline loops: CDR1 LNHDA, CDR2 SQIVND (reference sequence). This CDR3 has 13 amino acids. Trimming stripped 6 bases from V and 0 bases from J, with 8 bases between. CDR3: CASRDRMNTEAFF. CDR3 coding DNA: TGTGCCAGTAGAGACAGGATGAACACTGAAGCTTTCTTT.

V gene TRBV6-1 combines with J gene TRBJ1-2; no clear D. CDR3 size: 12 residues. Trimming left V 5 bases short and J 11 bases short, with 15 bases between. Looked up from germline, CDR1 is MNHNS and CDR2 is SASEGT. CDR3 in amino acids: CASSISSGEYTF. In DNA form, the CDR3 reads TGTGCCAGCAGTATTTCCAGCGGTGAATACACCTTC.

The J gene is TRBJ2-1, the V gene TRBV2, with a tentative D call TRBD2 (6 bases). Germline V gene data show CDR1 as SNHLY and CDR2 as FYNNEI. Trimming took 6 bases from V and 9 from J, leaving 18 bases between them. The CDR3 is 14 residues long. The chain's CDR3 is CASSAKTSGFEQFF. The CDR3 bases are TGTGCCAGCAGCGCCAAGACTAGTGGGTTTGAGCAGTTCTTC.

This clone appeared a few times. This chain uses TRBV6-5 with TRBJ1-2; tentative D call: TRBD1 (6 bases). Trimming stripped 2 bases from V and 4 bases from J, with 17 bases between. The CDR3 runs to 16 residues. Per the germline V gene, CDR1 is MNHEY and CDR2 is SVGAGI. The CDR3 DNA reads as TGTGCCAGCAGTTACGCCTATGTGGACAGACTCTATGGCTACACCTTC. Its protein product is CASSYAYVDRLYGYTF.

CDR3 sequence (DNA): TGTGCTAGTGGTTTAAACGCAGGGCCGACATCCTACGAGCAGTACTTC. Translated: CASGLNAGPTSYEQYF. The chain has TRBV12-5 and TRBJ2-7; maybe TRBD1 (5 bases). Trimming stripped 3 bases from V and 1 base from J, with 16 bases between. CDR3 length equals 16 residues. The germline V gene has CDR1 LGHNT and CDR2 FRNRAP.

CDR3: CASSLEETGTGYSPLHF. CDR3 in DNA: TGCGCCAGCAGCTTGGAGGAAACCGGGACTGGTTATTCACCCCTCCACTTT. V is TRBV5-1 and J is TRBJ1-6, with a tentative D call TRBD1 (5 bases). Trimming removed 0 bases from V and 8 bases from J, with 18 bases in between. CDR1 is SGHRS and CDR2 is YFSETQ in the germline V gene. This CDR3 is built from 17 residues.